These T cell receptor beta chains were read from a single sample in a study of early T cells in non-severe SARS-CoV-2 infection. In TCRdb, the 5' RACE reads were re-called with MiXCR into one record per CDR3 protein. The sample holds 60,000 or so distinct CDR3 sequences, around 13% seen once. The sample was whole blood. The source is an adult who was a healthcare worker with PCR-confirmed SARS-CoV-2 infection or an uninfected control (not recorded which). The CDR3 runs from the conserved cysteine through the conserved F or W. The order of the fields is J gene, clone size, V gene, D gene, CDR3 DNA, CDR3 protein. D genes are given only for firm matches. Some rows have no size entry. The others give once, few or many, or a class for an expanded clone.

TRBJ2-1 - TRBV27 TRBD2 TGTGCCAGCAGCGTGACTAGCAGGGTGTTGGGTGAGCAGTTCTTC CASSVTSRVLGEQFF
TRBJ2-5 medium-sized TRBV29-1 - TGCAGCGTTGTTGGAGCGGACGGGGGAGAGACCCAGTACTTC CSVVGADGGETQYF
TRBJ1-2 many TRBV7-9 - TGTGCCAGCAGCTTGGGACGGACGGACATGGGGGGCTACACCTTC CASSLGRTDMGGYTF
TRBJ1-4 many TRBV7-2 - TGTGCCAGCAGCCCTGACAGGTCTCTTAATGAAAAACTGTTTTTT CASSPDRSLNEKLFF
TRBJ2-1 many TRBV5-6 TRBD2 TGTGCCAGCAGCTTCCTTAGCGGGGGGCCTAACAATGAGCAGTTCTTC CASSFLSGGPNNEQFF
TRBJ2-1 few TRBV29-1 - TGCAGCGCTGACGGGGAAGTCAACAATGAGCAGTTCTTC CSADGEVNNEQFF
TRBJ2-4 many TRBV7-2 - TGTGCCAGCAGCTTAGGTCAATCGAGACGAATGGGAACTCAGTACTTC CASSLGQSRRMGTQYF
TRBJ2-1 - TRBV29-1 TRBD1 TGCAGCGTTGAAAGACAGGGACACAATGAGCAGTTCTTC CSVERQGHNEQFF
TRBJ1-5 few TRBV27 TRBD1 TGTGCCAGCAGTTCAGGGGGCGCATTTCAGCCCCAGCATTTT CASSSGGAFQPQHF
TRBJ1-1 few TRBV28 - TGTGCCAGCAGTTTAGCACCCAGGGGAACTGAAGCTTTCTTT CASSLAPRGTEAFF
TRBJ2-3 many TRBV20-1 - TGCAGTGCTAGAGTGGGGGGGCAGAACACAGATACGCAGTATTTT CSARVGGQNTDTQYF
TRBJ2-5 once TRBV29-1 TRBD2 TGCAGCGTTGGGAGAGCGGGGGAGACCCAGTACTTC CSVGRAGETQYF
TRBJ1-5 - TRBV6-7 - TGTGCCAGCAGTTTCTATTATAGCAATCAGCCCCAGCATTTT CASSFYYSNQPQHF
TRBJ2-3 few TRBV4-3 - TGCGCCAGCAGCCAAGAAGGCAGGGCAGATACGCAGTATTTT CASSQEGRADTQYF
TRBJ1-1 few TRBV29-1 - TGCAGCGTTGTGCTGGGGCCGAACACTGAAGCTTTCTTT CSVVLGPNTEAFF
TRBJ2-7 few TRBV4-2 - TGTGCCAGCAGCCAAGCGGGGGAATCCTACGAGCAGTGCTTC CASSQAGESYEQCF
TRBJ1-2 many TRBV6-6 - TGTGCCAGCAGGCCGGACAGCTCCTCCTATGGCTACACCTTC CASRPDSSSYGYTF
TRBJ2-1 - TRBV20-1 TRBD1 TGCAGTGCTGGAGGGGGGACAGGGATCAATGAGCAGTTCTTC CSAGGGTGINEQFF
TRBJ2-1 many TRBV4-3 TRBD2 TGCGCCAGCAGCCGGACTAGCGGGGGGTACGACAATGAGCAGTTCTTC CASSRTSGGYDNEQFF
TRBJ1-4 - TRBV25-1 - TGTGCCAGCAGTGATTGGCAGACAAATGAAAAACTGTTTTTT CASSDWQTNEKLFF
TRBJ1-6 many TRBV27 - TGTGCCAGCAGTCCCCCCCGGAATAATTCACCCCTCCACTTT CASSPPRNNSPLHF
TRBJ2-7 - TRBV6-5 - TGTGCCAGCAGTTACGGCCAGTACTGGGACGAGCAGTACTTC CASSYGQYWDEQYF
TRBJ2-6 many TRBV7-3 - TGTGCCAGCAGCTTAGGTGGGGCCAACGTCCTGACTTTC CASSLGGANVLTF
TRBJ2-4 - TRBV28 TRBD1 TGTGCCAGCGATCGAGGACAGGGGCGAAACATTCAGTACTTC CASDRGQGRNIQYF
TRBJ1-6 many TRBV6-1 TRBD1 TGTGCCAGCAGGGATGACAGGGAGGTATCACCCCTCCACTTT CASRDDREVSPLHF
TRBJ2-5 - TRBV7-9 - TGTGCCAGCAGCTTAGGCAGACTAGATTTCCAAGAGACCCAGTACTTC CASSLGRLDFQETQYF
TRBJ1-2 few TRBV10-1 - TGCGCCAGCAGCCCCTTGGCAGGGTCCGGCTACACCTTC CASSPLAGSGYTF
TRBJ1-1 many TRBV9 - TGTGCCAGCAGCGTGAGTACGGCAGGTGAAGCTTTCTTT CASSVSTAGEAFF
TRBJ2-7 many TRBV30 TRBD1 TGTGCCTGGAGTTGGGGACAGGGAACCTACGAGCAGTACTTC CAWSWGQGTYEQYF
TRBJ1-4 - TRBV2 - TGTGCCAGCAGTGAAGTGGGACAACTTAATGAAAAACTGTTTTTT CASSEVGQLNEKLFF
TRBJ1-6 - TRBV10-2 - TGCGCCAGCAGTGAGGTTTTCGGAGGGAATTCACCCCTCCACTTT CASSEVFGGNSPLHF
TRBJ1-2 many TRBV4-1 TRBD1 TGCGCCAGCAGCCCCGACAGGGGTCCGGACTATGGCTACACCTTC CASSPDRGPDYGYTF
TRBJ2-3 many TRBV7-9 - TGTGCCAGCAGCTCGGGGGCCACAGATACGCAGTATTTT CASSSGATDTQYF
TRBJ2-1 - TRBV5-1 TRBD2 TGCGCCAGCAGCTTCGGAATAGCGGGAGGGCCATCCTACAATGAGCAGTTCTTC CASSFGIAGGPSYNEQFF
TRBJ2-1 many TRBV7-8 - TGTGCCAGCAGCTTAGGCGTGCTTCCCTACAATGAGCAGTTCTTC CASSLGVLPYNEQFF
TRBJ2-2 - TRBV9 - TGTGCCAGCAGCGTAGAGGGGACTGATCCTACCGGGGAGCTGTTTTTT CASSVEGTDPTGELFF
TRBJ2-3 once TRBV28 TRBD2 TGTGCCAGCAGTTTATTGATTGCGGGAGGAAGCACAGATACGCAGTATTTT CASSLLIAGGSTDTQYF
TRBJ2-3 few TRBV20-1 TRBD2 TGCAGTGCTCCTCCTATCTTACTAGCGGGGCGCACAGATACGCAGTATTTT CSAPPILLAGRTDTQYF
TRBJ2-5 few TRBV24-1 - TGTGCCACCGGACGAACAGGGATGGAGACCCAGTACTTC CATGRTGMETQYF
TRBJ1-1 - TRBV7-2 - TGTGCCAGCAGCTTAGATCCGGGGGCGAGGACTGAAGCTTTCTTT CASSLDPGARTEAFF
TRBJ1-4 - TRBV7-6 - TGTGCCAGCAGCTTAGCAACGGACAGACTAAATGAAAAACTGTTTTTT CASSLATDRLNEKLFF
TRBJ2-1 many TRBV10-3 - TGTGCCATCAGTGAAAGGGCCGTCGGCTACAATGAGCAGTTCTTC CAISERAVGYNEQFF
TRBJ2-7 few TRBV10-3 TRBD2 TGTGCCATCAGCTCTAGCGGGAAGAGCGAGCAGTACTTC CAISSSGKSEQYF
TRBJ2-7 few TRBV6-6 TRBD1 TGTGCCAGCAGTTACCAAGACAGGGGCCCCGAGCAGTACTTC CASSYQDRGPEQYF
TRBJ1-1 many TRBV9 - TGTGCCAGCAGCGGGTCACCAAACACTGAAGCTTTCTTT CASSGSPNTEAFF
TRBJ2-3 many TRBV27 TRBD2 TGTGCCAGCAGTTTCTCTAGCGGGAGCACAGATACGCAGTATTTT CASSFSSGSTDTQYF
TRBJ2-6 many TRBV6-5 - TGTGCCAGCAGCAGGACACTCCTAGGTGGGGCCAACGTCCTGACTTTC CASSRTLLGGANVLTF
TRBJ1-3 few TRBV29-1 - TGCAGCGTTGGGAACTCTGGAAACACCATATATTTT CSVGNSGNTIYF
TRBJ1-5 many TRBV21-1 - TGTGCCAGCAGCAAAGTCGTGGAAAATCAGCCCCAGCATTTT CASSKVVENQPQHF
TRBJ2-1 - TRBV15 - TGTGCCACCAGCAGAGGAGGAGCTCGCAATGAGCAGTTCTTC CATSRGGARNEQFF
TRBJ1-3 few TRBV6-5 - TGTGCCAGCAGCTTACGGTCCTCTCGGTCTGGAAACACCATATATTTT CASSLRSSRSGNTIYF
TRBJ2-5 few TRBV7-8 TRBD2 TGTGCCAGCAGCTTAGCTTACAGCGGGAGGGCCACGGAGACCCAGTACTTC CASSLAYSGRATETQYF
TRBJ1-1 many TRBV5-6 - TGTGCCAGCAGCCCCGAGTTAGGCACTGAAGCTTTCTTT CASSPELGTEAFF
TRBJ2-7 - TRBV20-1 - TGCAGTGCTAGAGAGATATCCTACGAGCAGTACTTC CSAREISYEQYF
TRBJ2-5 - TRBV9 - TGTGCCAGCAGCGTGTTTGGGAATCAAGAGACCCAGTACTTC CASSVFGNQETQYF
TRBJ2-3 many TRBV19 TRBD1 TGTGCCAGTAAGGGACAGGGCACAGATACGCAGTATTTT CASKGQGTDTQYF